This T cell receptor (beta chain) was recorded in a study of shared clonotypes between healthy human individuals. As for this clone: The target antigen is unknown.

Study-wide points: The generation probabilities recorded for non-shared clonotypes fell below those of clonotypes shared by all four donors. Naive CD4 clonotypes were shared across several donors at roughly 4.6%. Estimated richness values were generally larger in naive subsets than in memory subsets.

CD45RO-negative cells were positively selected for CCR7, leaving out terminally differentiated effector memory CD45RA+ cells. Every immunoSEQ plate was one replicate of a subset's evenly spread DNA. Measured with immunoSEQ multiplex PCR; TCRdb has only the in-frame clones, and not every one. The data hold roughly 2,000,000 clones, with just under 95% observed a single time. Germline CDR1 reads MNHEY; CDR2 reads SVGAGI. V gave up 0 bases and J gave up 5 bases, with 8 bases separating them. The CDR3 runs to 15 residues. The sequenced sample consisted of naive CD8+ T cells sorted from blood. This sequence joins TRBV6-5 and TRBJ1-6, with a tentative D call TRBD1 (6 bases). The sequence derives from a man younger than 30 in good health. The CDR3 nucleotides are TGTGCCAGCAGTTACTCGACAGGTAATAATTCACCCCTCCACTTT. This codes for CASSYSTGNNSPLHF.